The 25 T cell receptor beta chains listed next were all sequenced from one sample in a study of T cells after yellow fever vaccination. Via MiXCR, TCRdb re-called the 5' RACE reads, giving one row per CDR3 protein. The table shows around 340,000 distinct CDR3 sequences, with around 12% occurring only once. The sequenced sample was CD4+ T cells sorted from PBMCs, obtained 15 days after the yellow fever booster vaccination. Every receptor here comes from a man aged 18 to 30 who received the YFV17D yellow fever vaccine.

The chain has TRBV6-1 and TRBJ2-3, with TRBD2 matching 9 bases. J lost 5 bases, V lost 7 bases, and 7 bases had no gene match. CDR3 length: 14 residues. The germline CDR1 and CDR2 sequences are MNHNS and SASEGT. This CDR3 is CASNGAGGRDTQYF. The CDR3 bases are TGTGCCAGCAATGGAGCGGGGGGCAGAGATACGCAGTATTTT.

The rearrangement uses TRBV29-1 and TRBJ2-1; 12 nucleotides match TRBD2. Germline V CDR1 and CDR2: SQVTM, ANQGSEA. The CDR3 extends over 14 amino acids. Germline trimming cut 5 bases from V and 6 bases from J; bases unmatched to any gene: 5. The CDR3 nucleotides are TGCAGCGTTACCCTAGCGGGGGGGCCCAATGAGCAGTTCTTC. This sequence encodes CSVTLAGGPNEQFF.

The CDR3, as DNA: TGCGCCAGCAGGCCCATCGGACGGGCTAACTATGGCTACACCTTC. Translation gives CASRPIGRANYGYTF. This rearrangement joins TRBV4-1 to TRBJ1-2; D is undetermined. The CDR3 covers 15 residues. Germline values: CDR1 MGHRA, CDR2 YSYEKL. V lost 6 bases and J 0 bases, leaving 14 bases between the germline ends.

This clonotype was detected only a few times. V gene TRBV28 combines with J gene TRBJ1-2; D is undetermined. Trimming shortened V by 5 bases and J by 2 bases, and 15 bases separated the two germline ends. In germline, CDR1 is MDHEN, CDR2 SYDVKM. The CDR3 has 15 amino acids. The CDR3 is CASSAWVGGNYGYTF. The DNA of the CDR3 is TGTGCCAGCAGTGCCTGGGTTGGAGGGAACTATGGCTACACCTTC.

The chain recombines TRBV10-3 with TRBJ2-4, with D hard to call. With 1 base removed from V and 0 bases from J, the gap between germline ends came to 10 bases. The germline V gene has CDR1 ENHRY and CDR2 SYGVKD. This CDR3 is 16 amino acids long. CDR3 amino acids: CAISELAERAKNIQYF. The CDR3 DNA sequence: TGTGCCATCAGTGAGTTGGCAGAGAGAGCCAAAAACATTCAGTACTTC.

CDR3 residues: CASSPGSADSPLHF. The CDR3 DNA is TGTGCCAGCTCACCGGGTTCGGCAGATTCACCCCTCCACTTT. The chain links TRBV18 to TRBJ1-6; D gene unclear. Per the germline V gene, CDR1 is KGHSH and CDR2 is LQKENI. The CDR3 extends over 14 amino acids. The V end was cut by 3 bases, the J end by 8 bases, with 11 bases between.

This clonotype occurred a few times. The chain links TRBV20-1 to TRBJ1-1; the match to TRBD1 covers 8 bases. The CDR3 is made up of 12 amino acids. V shed 2 bases, J shed 6 bases, and the junction held 2 bases outside the gene matches. Germline V gene sequence: CDR1 DFQATT, CDR2 SNEGSKA (reference sequence). CDR3 residues: CSARQGAAEAFF. CDR3 DNA: TGCAGTGCTAGACAGGGGGCCGCTGAAGCTTTCTTT.

In its sample, this clonotype was seen a few times. The CDR3 reads CAGGGLNTDTQYF. The CDR3 DNA follows: TGTGCCGGCGGGGGGCTGAACACAGATACGCAGTATTTT. The V call is TRBV6-2 or TRBV6-3, the J call TRBJ2-3, with 8 bases lining up with TRBD2. V dropped 11 bases and J dropped 2; count of bases not matched to a gene: 6. CDR3 size: 13 residues. CDR1 is MNHEY, CDR2 SVGEGT, per germline.

This clonotype has only a few counts. The rearrangement uses TRBV6-6 and TRBJ2-7; TRBD1 aligns across 7 bases. Losses at the gene ends were 4 bases for V and 7 bases for J; bases not matched to a gene: 4. Germline CDR1 reads MNHNY; CDR2 reads SVGAGI (reference sequence). The CDR3 is 12 residues long. CDR3 sequence (DNA): TGTGCCAGCAGTTCCGGCAGGGGGGAGCAGTACGTC. Residues: CASSSGRGEQYV.

In its sample, this clonotype was seen a few times. The V gene is TRBV12-3 or TRBV12-4, the J gene TRBJ2-3, with 9 bases identical to TRBD2. The V gene end was trimmed by 2 bases and the J gene end by 2 bases; junction bases not matched to a gene: 5. The CDR3 has 16 amino acids. CDR3 sequence: CASSLFSGGLTDTQYF. In DNA, the CDR3 is TGTGCCAGCAGTTTATTTAGCGGGGGCCTCACAGATACGCAGTATTTT.

This chain connects TRBV5-1 to TRBJ2-5, with 12 bases aligning to TRBD2. This CDR3 is 16 amino acids long. The V gene end was trimmed by 5 bases and the J gene end by 1 base; junction bases not matched to a gene: 6. CDR1 and CDR2 from the germline V gene are SGHRS and YFSETQ. CDR3: CASRNGLAGIQETQYF. CDR3 nucleotide sequence: TGCGCCAGCAGGAATGGACTAGCGGGGATCCAAGAGACCCAGTACTTC.

The chain uses TRBV5-1 and TRBJ2-1; tentatively, D is TRBD1 or TRBD2 (5 bases each). Trimming cost V 1 base and J 0 bases, with 11 bases left between them. Germline CDR1 SGHRS, CDR2 YFSETQ. CDR3 size: 16 residues. The CDR3: CASSLRGAVSYNEQFF. The CDR3 DNA reads as TGCGCCAGCAGCTTGCGGGGCGCGGTCTCCTACAATGAGCAGTTCTTC.

This clonotype was detected many times. The genes are TRBV18 and TRBJ1-1, with TRBD1 as a possible D gene (6 bases). V lost 0 bases to trimming and J lost 7 bases, with 27 bases between them. CDR3 size: 19 residues. Germline V gene lookup returns CDR1 KGHSH and CDR2 LQKENI. CDR3 region: CASSPPLVYREWGDYEAFF. The DNA of the CDR3 is TGTGCCAGCTCACCACCGTTGGTTTACAGGGAGTGGGGGGATTATGAAGCTTTCTTT.

This clonotype was detected many times. The genes are TRBV3-1 and TRBJ2-5; 9 bases align to TRBD1. The V and J ends lost 4 bases and 4 bases, in that order; junction bases with no gene match: 7. Germline loops: CDR1 LGHDT, CDR2 YNNKEL (reference sequence). The CDR3 has 15 residues. The CDR3 nucleotides read TGTGCCAGCAGCCCCTGGACAGGGGTAGGAGAGACCCAGTACTTC. Its protein is CASSPWTGVGETQYF.

The chain couples TRBV7-2 to TRBJ2-1, with 8 bases that match TRBD2. This CDR3 has 14 residues. The V segment lost 1 base and the J segment 10 bases; nucleotides outside the gene matches: 6. Per germline, CDR1 SGHTA and CDR2 FQGNSA. CDR3 sequence: CASSLVAGGLEQFF. In nucleotides, the CDR3 is TGTGCCAGCAGCTTAGTGGCGGGGGGCCTCGAGCAGTTCTTC.

This clonotype was found a few times. The CDR3 ends on some other residue instead of the conserved phenylalanine or tryptophan, so this is likely a read error. No DNA is shown, since the ends of the CDR3 on it are uncertain; the CDR3 is the one TCRdb lists. The chain links TRBV4-3 to TRBJ2-3; the table calls TRBD2, which could not be checked here. Germline V gene lookup returns CDR1 LGHNA and CDR2 YSLEER. The CDR3 is 14 residues long, counting both termini. CDR3 amino acids: CASSQEIPGLELSI.

This clonotype was seen ten or more times. V gene TRBV12-3 or TRBV12-4 combines with J gene TRBJ2-5; possible D gene TRBD2, 6 bases. This CDR3 spans 15 amino acids. V was trimmed by 6 bases and J by 2 bases, leaving 16 bases between them. CDR3 protein: CASSPLGLQQETQYF. The CDR3 DNA sequence: TGTGCCAGCAGCCCGCTGGGACTCCAACAAGAGACCCAGTACTTC.

V and J are TRBV5-5 and TRBJ2-3; 7 bases align to TRBD1. The CDR3 is 12 residues long. CDR1 is SGHKS and CDR2 is YYEKEE in the germline V gene (reference sequence). The V and J ends lost 10 bases and 0 bases, in that order; junction bases with no gene match: 2. CDR3 loop: CAGGQSTDTQYF. The CDR3 DNA reads as TGTGCCGGGGGACAGAGCACAGATACGCAGTATTTT.

This chain connects TRBV7-8 to TRBJ2-7; 8 positions agree with TRBD2. The CDR3 extends over 15 amino acids. Per germline, CDR1 SGHVS and CDR2 FQNEAQ. Losses at the gene ends were 4 bases for V and 12 bases for J; bases not matched to a gene: 17. The CDR3 spells CASSSPLRERGKVYF. In nucleotides, the CDR3 is TGTGCCAGCAGCTCTCCCCTACGTGAGCGGGGGAAGGTGTACTTC.

The table lists this clonotype with a few counts. This chain uses TRBV7-9 with TRBJ1-5; D is perhaps TRBD1 (5 bases). V was shortened by 5 bases and J by 5 bases, with 13 bases between the two germline ends. This CDR3 has 14 amino acids. Germline V gene data show CDR1 as SEHNR and CDR2 as FQNEAQ (reference sequence). The CDR3 is CASSPYGGDQPQHF. Here the CDR3 DNA reads TGTGCCAGCAGCCCATACGGGGGGGATCAGCCCCAGCATTTT.

The rearrangement joins TRBV6-2 or TRBV6-3 to TRBJ2-5; TRBD2 is a possible D gene (6 bases). Trimming took off 4 bases at V and 5 bases at J, with 11 bases between the two ends. This CDR3 has 13 residues. The germline gives CDR1 MNHEY, CDR2 SVGEGT. The CDR3 sequence: CASSFGGSETQYF. The CDR3 region has the DNA TGTGCCAGCAGTTTCGGGGGATCGGAGACCCAGTACTTC.

A few counts support this clonotype. The chain joins TRBV7-9 to TRBJ1-2, with TRBD1 identical over 10 bases. Germline V CDR1 and CDR2: SEHNR, FQNEAQ (reference sequence). This CDR3 region has 14 residues. V trimming: 5 bases; J trimming: 8 bases; junction bases outside the gene matches: 8. The DNA for the CDR3 is TGTGCCAGCAGCCCTACCGGGACAGGGGACGGCTACACCTTC. Translation gives CASSPTGTGDGYTF.

This clonotype appeared a few times. The chain uses TRBV4-1 and TRBJ2-2, with a possible D match to TRBD2 (5 bases). V lost 1 base, J lost 4 bases, and 7 bases lay in between. Germline lookup yields CDR1 MGHRA and CDR2 YSYEKL. The CDR3 contains 14 residues. The CDR3 reads CASSQGSATGELFF. The CDR3 region has the DNA TGCGCCAGCAGCCAAGGTAGCGCCACCGGGGAGCTGTTTTTT.

The CDR3 DNA is TGCGCCAGCAGCCAAGGGACTAGCGTTAATGAGCAGTTCTTC. Encoded protein: CASSQGTSVNEQFF. This rearrangement joins TRBV4-1 to TRBJ2-1; 9 positions agree with TRBD2. CDR1 and CDR2 (germline): MGHRA, YSYEKL. The CDR3 has 14 amino acids. Trimming took 1 base from V and 7 from J; bases not matched to a gene: 2.

The genes are TRBV6-2 or TRBV6-3 and TRBJ2-3; D gene ambiguous. Trimming left V 6 bases short and J 2 bases short, with 9 bases between. Germline assignment: CDR1 MNHEY and CDR2 SVGEGT. The CDR3 runs to 13 residues. CDR3 DNA sequence: TGTGCCAGCAGAGCAGAGGCCACAGATACGCAGTATTTT. It codes for CASRAEATDTQYF.